Each of the 7 T cell receptor beta chains below was sequenced from the same sample in a study of T-cell memory formation after mild COVID-19. TCRdb called the 5' RACE reads again in MiXCR, with one record for every CDR3 protein. Of some 150,000 distinct CDR3 sequences detected, around 21% appear once; the ten largest clones hold about 2.1%. The sample was PBMCs or a T cell subset sorted from them (not recorded which). Receptor source: an adult woman who had mild COVID-19 (a few samples of this study predate the infection). Cell type and time point are not known.

In its sample, this clonotype was seen a few times. The chain combines TRBV12-3 or TRBV12-4 with TRBJ1-2, with TRBD1 matching 8 bases. This CDR3 has 14 residues. Trimming took 3 bases from V and 6 from J; bases not matched to a gene: 6. The CDR3 DNA is TGTGCCAGCAGTTTTTACGGGACAGGTGATGGCTACACCTTC. Encoded protein: CASSFYGTGDGYTF.

The chain employs TRBV18 and TRBJ2-7; D unclear. The CDR3 is 13 residues long. The germline gives CDR1 KGHSH, CDR2 LQKENI. V was shortened by 0 bases and J by 2 bases, with 5 bases between the two germline ends. The CDR3: CASSPPGTYEQYF. CDR3 sequence (DNA): TGTGCCAGCTCACCACCGGGTACCTACGAGCAGTACTTC.

This clonotype occurred once. This rearrangement joins TRBV7-9 to TRBJ2-2; tentatively, D is TRBD2 (6 bases). The CDR3 extends over 10 amino acids. Germline CDR1 SEHNR, CDR2 FQNEAQ (reference sequence). V lost 11 bases and J lost 7, with 8 bases in between. The chain's CDR3 is CAPGGGELFF. The CDR3 nucleotides are TGTGCCCCCGGGGGCGGGGAGCTGTTTTTT.

The chain links TRBV12-3 or TRBV12-4 to TRBJ2-7; 11 bases are a match to TRBD1. The CDR3 has 15 residues. V gave up 6 bases and J gave up 7 bases; unmatched junction bases: 11. This chain's CDR3 is CASREGQGVPGEQYF. The DNA for the CDR3 is TGTGCCAGCAGAGAGGGACAGGGGGTGCCGGGTGAGCAGTACTTC.

This clonotype turned up a few times. The chain links TRBV7-2 to TRBJ2-5, with 11 nucleotides matching TRBD1. Trimming took 3 bases from V and 4 from J; bases not matched to a gene: 4. Looked up from germline, CDR1 is SGHTA and CDR2 is FQGNSA. This CDR3 region has 15 residues. CDR3 in DNA: TGTGCCAGCAGCTTCGGACAGGGGGCAGGAGAGACCCAGTACTTC. Translation: CASSFGQGAGETQYF. The variable domain in full, with the rest retrieved from reference TRBV7-2 and TRBJ2-5, is GAGVSQSPSNKVTEKGKDVELRCDPISGHTALYWYRQSLGQGLEFLIYFQGNSAPDKSGLPSDRFSAERTGGSVSTLTIQRTQQEDSAVYLCASSFGQGAGETQYFGPGTRLLVL.

The table lists this clonotype with a few counts. V gene TRBV7-2 combines with J gene TRBJ2-3; perhaps D is TRBD1 or TRBD2 (6 bases each). The germline V gene has CDR1 SGHTA and CDR2 FQGNSA. The CDR3 runs 15 residues. Trimming removed 5 bases from V and 4 bases from J, with 16 bases in between. The CDR3 spells CASSPEGGLADTQYF. The CDR3 bases are TGTGCCAGCAGCCCAGAGGGGGGCTTAGCAGATACGCAGTATTTT. The full variable domain, in which reference TRBV7-2 and TRBJ2-3 provide the parts outside the CDR3, is GAGVSQSPSNKVTEKGKDVELRCDPISGHTALYWYRQSLGQGLEFLIYFQGNSAPDKSGLPSDRFSAERTGGSVSTLTIQRTQQEDSAVYLCASSPEGGLADTQYFGPGTRLTVL.

The J gene is TRBJ2-2, the V gene TRBV3-1; D is ambiguous. The V end lost 4 bases, the J end lost 7 bases, and 10 bases lay between the germline ends. The CDR3 is 13 residues long. Germline V gene data show CDR1 as LGHDT and CDR2 as YNNKEL (reference sequence). This chain's CDR3 is CASSPGLLGELFF. DNA for the CDR3: TGTGCCAGCAGCCCGGGTCTCCTCGGGGAGCTGTTTTTT. Looking up the rest from reference TRBV3-1 and TRBJ2-2 gives the full variable domain: DTAVSQTPKYLVTQMGNDKSIKCEQNLGHDTMYWYKQDSKKFLKIMFSYNNKELIINETVPNRFSPKSPDKAHLNLHINSLELGDSAVYFCASSPGLLGELFFGEGSRLTVL.